Shown below are 22 T cell receptor beta chains from a single sample sequenced in a study of type 1 and type 2 diabetes patients. PCR was run on genomic DNA. Amplification of the beta chain CDR3 used 30 forward and 13 reverse multiplex primers. TCRdb reprocessed the multiplex PCR reads with MiXCR, giving one entry per CDR3 protein. Of 250,000 or so distinct CDR3 sequences listed, roughly 50% are singletons. What was sequenced was peripheral blood mononuclear cells (PBMCs). The receptors were sampled from a man aged 18 to 29 with type 2 diabetes.

The table lists this clonotype with a count of one. The rearrangement uses TRBV24-1 and TRBJ1-2; D call uncertain. There are 12 residues in the CDR3. V was pared by 0 bases and J by 8 bases, with 6 bases between. Germline-derived CDR1 and CDR2 are KGHDR and SFDVKD. Here the CDR3 reads CATSDLGEGYTF. The CDR3 nucleotides read TGTGCCACCAGTGATTTGGGGGAGGGCTACACCTTC.

The chain carries TRBV12-3 or TRBV12-4 and TRBJ2-6; no reliable D call. Trimming shortened V by 7 bases and J by 7 bases, and 11 bases separated the two germline ends. CDR3 size: 13 residues. The CDR3 loop reads CASNGVEANVLTF. The CDR3 DNA sequence: TGTGCCAGCAATGGTGTTGAAGCCAACGTCCTGACTTTC.

The chain has TRBV30 and TRBJ1-5, with D perhaps matching TRBD1 (5 bases). Trimming removed 0 bases at V and 9 bases at J, with 15 bases between. This CDR3 contains 14 residues. Germline assignment: CDR1 GTSNPN and CDR2 SVGIG (reference sequence). The CDR3 DNA reads TGTGCCTGGAGTGTACCAGCAGGGCGGGGGCCCCAGCATTTT. This codes for CAWSVPAGRGPQHF.

The V call is TRBV28, the J call TRBJ1-2, with D possibly TRBD1 on 5 matching bases. Trimming cost V 5 bases and J 0 bases, with 16 bases left between them. Germline V CDR1 and CDR2: MDHEN, SYDVKM. This CDR3 is built from 16 residues. The CDR3 here is CASSPLTQGANYGYTF. The CDR3 nucleotides read TGTGCCAGCAGTCCGCTGACTCAGGGAGCTAACTATGGCTACACCTTC.

The chain couples TRBV19 to TRBJ1-2; D is undetermined. The germline CDR1 and CDR2 sequences are LNHDA and SQIVND (reference sequence). The CDR3 runs to 16 residues. The V gene lost 3 bases and the J gene lost 4 bases, with 18 bases spanning the gap. CDR3: CASSISRGGDLYGYTF. CDR3 coding DNA: TGTGCCAGTAGTATCTCGCGGGGAGGAGATCTCTATGGCTACACCTTC.

J is TRBJ1-1 and V is TRBV2, with 7 bases lining up with TRBD1. The germline V gene encodes CDR1 SNHLY and CDR2 FYNNEI. The CDR3 loop spans 16 amino acids. CDR3 sequence reads: CAQQGGGDRANTEAFF. Written as DNA, the CDR3 is TGTGCTCAGCAAGGGGGGGGTGACAGGGCTAACACTGAAGCTTTCTTT.

The chain combines TRBV20-1 with TRBJ1-1; tentatively, D is TRBD1 (5 bases). V lost 3 bases and J 2 bases, leaving 19 bases between the germline ends. The CDR3 has 16 amino acids. Germline V lookup: CDR1 DFQATT, CDR2 SNEGSKA (reference sequence). In nucleotides, the CDR3 is TGCAGTGCTAGGGGGCGGGCCCCTCGACCTAACACTGAAGCTTTCTTT. It is translated as CSARGRAPRPNTEAFF.

J is TRBJ2-5 and V is TRBV15, with 11 bases matching TRBD1. Per the germline V gene, CDR1 is LNHNV and CDR2 is YYDKDF (reference sequence). Trimming took 8 bases from V and 4 from J; bases not matched to a gene: 6. This CDR3 has 14 residues. This CDR3 reads CATSLDRGRETQYF. Written as DNA, the CDR3 is TGTGCCACCTCACTGGACAGGGGGCGAGAGACCCAGTACTTC.

This sequence joins TRBV19 and TRBJ2-1; a weak D match, TRBD1 (6 bases). CDR1 and CDR2 (germline): LNHDA, SQIVND (reference sequence). Trimming pared 3 bases from V and 4 bases from J, leaving 10 bases between. The CDR3 spans 14 residues. Here the CDR3 DNA reads TGTGCCAGTAGTATCCCCGGACAGTACAATGAGCAGTTCTTC. Translation: CASSIPGQYNEQFF.

This CDR3 is CASSLAAATDTQYF. As DNA, the CDR3 is TGTGCCAGCAGCTTAGCTGCAGCGACAGATACGCAGTATTTT. V usage is TRBV7-3 and J usage is TRBJ2-3, with D uncertain. CDR3 length: 14 amino acids. Germline loops: CDR1 SGHTA, CDR2 FQGTGA. Trimming left V 2 bases short and J 3 bases short, with 9 bases between.

About this clonotype itself: Its ends do not fully match the called genes, so a read error is possible. The chain employs TRBV29-1 and TRBJ1-1; no reliable D call. CDR3 length equals 13 residues. Germline-derived CDR1 and CDR2 are SQVTM and ANQGSEA. Here the CDR3 DNA reads TGCAGCGTTGAGGATGGTCTGAAATTGGAAGCTGTCTTT. It yields the protein CSVEDGLKLEAVF.

The rearrangement uses TRBV12-3 or TRBV12-4 and TRBJ2-7; 7 bases map to TRBD2. The J call is doubtful: the DNA matches TRBJ2-5 better. This CDR3 comprises 15 residues. The CDR3 coding sequence is TGTGCCAGCAGTTTCCCGGGGGGACCTCAAGAGACCCAGTACTTC. This translates into CASSFPGGPQETQYF.

This chain uses TRBV28 with TRBJ1-5, with 7 bases matching TRBD1. J gave up 3 bases and V 7 bases, and 6 bases lay outside the gene matches. This CDR3 is 14 amino acids long. Germline V gene sequence: CDR1 MDHEN, CDR2 SYDVKM. CDR3 amino acids: CASTWTGHNQPQHF. CDR3 coding DNA: TGTGCCAGCACCTGGACAGGCCACAATCAGCCCCAGCATTTT.

This clonotype was seen just once. The chain joins TRBV20-1 to TRBJ1-2, with D maybe TRBD1 (5 bases). The CDR3 is 15 amino acids. V lost 1 base and J 0 bases, leaving 12 bases between the germline ends. Germline lookup yields CDR1 DFQATT and CDR2 SNEGSKA (reference sequence). The CDR3 reads CSARVPGTANYGYTF. The CDR3 nucleotides read TGCAGTGCTAGAGTTCCAGGGACCGCTAACTATGGCTACACCTTC.

This CDR3 is CASRGLAGINEQFF. In DNA form, the CDR3 reads TGTGCCAGCAGGGGACTAGCGGGGATCAATGAGCAGTTCTTC. The chain carries TRBV27 and TRBJ2-1, with TRBD2 matching 13 bases. Germline loops: CDR1 MNHEY, CDR2 SMNVEV (reference sequence). The CDR3 spans 14 residues. The J segment lost 6 bases and the V segment lost 6 bases, leaving 2 bases of the junction unmatched.

The chain carries TRBV19 and TRBJ1-1, with 8 bases lining up with TRBD1. CDR1 and CDR2 from the germline V gene are LNHDA and SQIVND (reference sequence). The trim removed 5 bases at V and 6 bases at J, leaving 2 bases unmatched. This CDR3 region has 12 residues. Written as DNA, the CDR3 is TGTGCCAGTAGTGTACAGGGGGCTGAAGCTTTCTTT. The encoded protein is CASSVQGAEAFF.

This clonotype came up a few times. The V gene is TRBV29-1, the J gene TRBJ1-2; D is ambiguous. The ends were cut back, 5 bases at V and 0 bases at J, with 10 bases in the middle. Germline CDR1 reads SQVTM; CDR2 reads ANQGSEA. CDR3 length: 13 amino acids. CDR3 DNA: TGCAGCGTTAGCGGGGAATCTAACTATGGCTACACCTTC. Residues: CSVSGESNYGYTF.

The chain is built from TRBV7-3 and TRBJ2-1; a weak D match, TRBD2 (5 bases). The CDR3 has 14 residues. Germline V gene data show CDR1 as SGHTA and CDR2 as FQGTGA. Trimming left V 1 base short and J 7 bases short, with 11 bases between. The CDR3 DNA reads as TGTGCCAGCAGCTTAAAGGGAGTTGAAAATGAGCAGTTCTTC. This sequence encodes CASSLKGVENEQFF.

Remarks on this clonotype: Just one base apart from a much larger clone, this may be a read error. The J gene is TRBJ1-1, the V gene TRBV10-3; 7 nucleotides agree with TRBD1. J lost 4 bases, V lost 6 bases, and 11 bases had no gene match. This CDR3 comprises 15 residues. Germline V gene lookup returns CDR1 ENHRY and CDR2 SYGVKD. The CDR3: CAISQVQGIGTEAFF. CDR3 in DNA: TGTGCCATCAGCCAAGTACAGGGGATTGGCACTGAAGCTTTCTTT.

Concerning this clonotype: No conserved phenylalanine or tryptophan ends this CDR3, so it is likely a read error. The V call is TRBV4-1, the J call TRBJ1-4; perhaps TRBD1 as D (5 bases). Germline V gene lookup returns CDR1 MGHRA and CDR2 YSYEKL. The CDR3 spans 14 residues. Trimming took off 1 base at V and 8 bases at J, with 11 bases between the two ends. DNA for the CDR3: TGCGCCAGCAGCCAAGCAGGGTCCGGGGAAAAACTGTTTTGT. Protein: CASSQAGSGEKLFC.

The chain carries TRBV20-1 and TRBJ2-1, with D possibly TRBD2 on 6 matching bases. The V end was cut by 5 bases, the J end by 6 bases, with 20 bases between. The CDR3 consists of 15 residues. Germline V gene lookup returns CDR1 DFQATT and CDR2 SNEGSKA (reference sequence). The CDR3 DNA follows: TGCAGTGCTCATAAAGACGGGAGAGGGAGCAATGAGCAGTTCTTC. Protein: CSAHKDGRGSNEQFF.

This clonotype was picked up a small number of times. The chain recombines TRBV30 with TRBJ2-5, with 7 bases fitting TRBD1. The J segment lost 5 bases and the V segment lost 4 bases, leaving 4 bases of the junction unmatched. Germline V gene data show CDR1 as GTSNPN and CDR2 as SVGIG (reference sequence). This CDR3 comprises 12 residues. CDR3 nucleotide sequence: TGTGCCTGGACCACAGGGGTCGAGACCCAGTACTTC. Translation gives CAWTTGVETQYF.